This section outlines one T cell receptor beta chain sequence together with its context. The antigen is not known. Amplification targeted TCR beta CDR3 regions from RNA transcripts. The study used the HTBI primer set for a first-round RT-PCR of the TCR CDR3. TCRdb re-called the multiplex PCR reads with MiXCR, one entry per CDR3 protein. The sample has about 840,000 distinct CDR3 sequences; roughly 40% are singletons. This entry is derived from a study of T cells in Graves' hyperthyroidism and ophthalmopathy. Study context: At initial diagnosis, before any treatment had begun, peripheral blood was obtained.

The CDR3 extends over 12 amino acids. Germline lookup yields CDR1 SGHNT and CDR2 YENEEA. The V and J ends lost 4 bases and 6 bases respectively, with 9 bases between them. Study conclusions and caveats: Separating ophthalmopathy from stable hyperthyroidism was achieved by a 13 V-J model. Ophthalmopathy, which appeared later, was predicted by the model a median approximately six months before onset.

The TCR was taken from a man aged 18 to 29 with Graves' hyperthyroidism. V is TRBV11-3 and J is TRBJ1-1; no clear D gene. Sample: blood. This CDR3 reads CASSSQSSEAFF. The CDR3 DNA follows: TGTGCCAGCAGCTCACAGTCATCTGAAGCTTTCTTT.